The rows below give T cell receptor beta chains drawn from one sample of a study of T cells in Graves' hyperthyroidism and ophthalmopathy. TCRdb ran MiXCR on the multiplex PCR reads and lists one entry per CDR3 protein. This sample has roughly 400,000 distinct CDR3 sequences, with 20% to 25% found just once. The sample consisted of blood. These receptors were taken from a man aged 50 to 60 with Graves' hyperthyroidism. Both conserved end residues are trimmed from each CDR3. Fields, in order: D gene, V gene, CDR3 protein. D genes are given only for firm matches.

d_gene: NA; v_gene: TRBV18; CDR3aa: ASSPSVSGNTIY
d_gene: TRBD2; v_gene: TRBV20-1; CDR3aa: SASGLAGPEQY
d_gene: TRBD2; v_gene: TRBV11-2; CDR3aa: ASSLGRLAGVETQY
d_gene: NA; v_gene: TRBV20-1; CDR3aa: SAGTVVGDTQY
d_gene: TRBD2; v_gene: TRBV7-9; CDR3aa: ASSQTSGSSYEQY
d_gene: TRBD2; v_gene: TRBV4-1; CDR3aa: ASSLNRAGTYEQY
d_gene: NA; v_gene: TRBV20-1; CDR3aa: SAALNEQF
d_gene: NA; v_gene: TRBV19; CDR3aa: ASSPGRAGYGYT
d_gene: TRBD2; v_gene: TRBV20-1; CDR3aa: SAIGLVEDTQY
d_gene: NA; v_gene: TRBV12-5; CDR3aa: ASGLARDNMNTEAF
d_gene: NA; v_gene: TRBV12-3/TRBV12-4; CDR3aa: ASSLFSAETQY
d_gene: NA; v_gene: TRBV27; CDR3aa: ASSFRGAGYYEQY
d_gene: NA; v_gene: TRBV4-1; CDR3aa: ASSQTGRVIYGYT
d_gene: NA; v_gene: TRBV12-3/TRBV12-4; CDR3aa: ASSLTGGPNYGYT
d_gene: NA; v_gene: TRBV3-1; CDR3aa: ASSQGYEAF
d_gene: NA; v_gene: TRBV5-1; CDR3aa: ASSLDGGESSYNEQF
d_gene: NA; v_gene: TRBV18; CDR3aa: ASSPFTVEPLH
d_gene: TRBD1; v_gene: TRBV12-3/TRBV12-4; CDR3aa: ASSYRDRTTEAF
d_gene: TRBD2; v_gene: TRBV6-1; CDR3aa: ASTNAGTSVDEQF
d_gene: TRBD2; v_gene: TRBV6-2/TRBV6-3; CDR3aa: ASSETSGTLTEQF
d_gene: NA; v_gene: TRBV24-1; CDR3aa: ATAPGPSYGYT
d_gene: NA; v_gene: TRBV5-1; CDR3aa: ASSSLGTGVFLAGEPSYNEQF
d_gene: TRBD1; v_gene: TRBV6-1; CDR3aa: ASSGTGGPYGYT
d_gene: TRBD1; v_gene: TRBV6-1; CDR3aa: ASREYRGSRTEAF
d_gene: NA; v_gene: TRBV15; CDR3aa: AVRWNTEAF
d_gene: NA; v_gene: TRBV11-2; CDR3aa: ASSLGSRVNSPLH
d_gene: NA; v_gene: TRBV27; CDR3aa: ASSFSGTNEQF
d_gene: NA; v_gene: TRBV12-3/TRBV12-4; CDR3aa: ASSSGTSNTEAF
d_gene: NA; v_gene: TRBV7-3; CDR3aa: ASSLGYGELF
d_gene: NA; v_gene: TRBV27; CDR3aa: ASSLYVTTGSTGELF
d_gene: NA; v_gene: TRBV18; CDR3aa: ASSPRTGFYEQY
d_gene: NA; v_gene: TRBV11-3; CDR3aa: ASSLGGPSTNEKLF
d_gene: TRBD1; v_gene: TRBV28; CDR3aa: ASSSQGQGDEKLF
d_gene: NA; v_gene: TRBV10-3; CDR3aa: AISEGLEAF
d_gene: TRBD2; v_gene: TRBV5-1; CDR3aa: ASSLNPGLADNTGELF
d_gene: NA; v_gene: TRBV5-1; CDR3aa: ASSPGLLSYNEQF
d_gene: NA; v_gene: TRBV7-2; CDR3aa: ASSPFSGGGANVLT
d_gene: NA; v_gene: TRBV30; CDR3aa: AWSHEGGNYEQY
d_gene: TRBD2; v_gene: TRBV20-1; CDR3aa: SVYRLAWGNEQF
d_gene: TRBD1; v_gene: TRBV3-1; CDR3aa: ASSWGQGASNEQF
d_gene: NA; v_gene: TRBV2; CDR3aa: ASREQGNTGELF
d_gene: TRBD2; v_gene: TRBV11-3; CDR3aa: ASSLGLSSGGASEQF
d_gene: TRBD2; v_gene: TRBV2; CDR3aa: ASLTMERESEQY
d_gene: TRBD2; v_gene: TRBV4-1; CDR3aa: ASSQDGVGAGVSNEQF